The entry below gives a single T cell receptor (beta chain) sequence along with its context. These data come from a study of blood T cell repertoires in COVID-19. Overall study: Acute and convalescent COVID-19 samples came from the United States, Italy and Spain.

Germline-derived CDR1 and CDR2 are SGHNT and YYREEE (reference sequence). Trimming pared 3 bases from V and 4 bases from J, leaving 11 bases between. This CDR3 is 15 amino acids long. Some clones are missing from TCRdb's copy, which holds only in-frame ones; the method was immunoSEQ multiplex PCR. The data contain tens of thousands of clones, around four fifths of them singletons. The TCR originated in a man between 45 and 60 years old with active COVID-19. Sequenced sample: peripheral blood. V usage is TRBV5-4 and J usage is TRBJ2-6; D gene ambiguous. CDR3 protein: CASSSTMYGANVLTF. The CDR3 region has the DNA TGTGCCAGCAGCTCAACAATGTACGGGGCCAACGTCCTGACTTTC.